Here is one T cell receptor (beta chain) with its context. Its antigen is not known. With 8 bases removed from V and 5 bases from J, the gap between germline ends came to 17 bases. The CDR3 has 14 amino acids. The germline V gene encodes CDR1 ENHRY and CDR2 SYGVKD. The data stem from a study of T cells in Graves' hyperthyroidism and ophthalmopathy. Background on the study: Peripheral blood was obtained at initial diagnosis, preceding any treatment.

RNA transcripts served as the template for amplifying TCR beta CDR3 regions. Researchers ran a first-round RT-PCR on the TCR CDR3 using the HTBI primer set. TCRdb re-called the multiplex PCR reads through MiXCR, storing one row per CDR3 protein. The sample yields some 500,000 distinct CDR3 sequences, about 16% seen once. The study, taken as a whole, reports: Prediction of ophthalmopathy progression came a median around 7.1 months pre-onset.

The V and J genes are TRBV10-3 and TRBJ2-3, with a weak D call TRBD1 (5 bases). The material sequenced was blood. The receptor comes from a woman younger than 45 with Graves' ophthalmopathy. CDR3 loop: CAIQRETGLDTQYF. In nucleotides, the CDR3 is TGTGCCATCCAGAGAGAAACAGGTTTAGATACGCAGTATTTT.